These T cell receptor beta chains were read from a single sample in a study of blood T cell repertoires in COVID-19. Clones were sequenced by immunoSEQ multiplex PCR, and TCRdb holds only the in-frame ones, with some missing. The sample has roughly 350,000 clones; roughly 90% are singletons. The sequenced sample consisted of PBMCs or T cells enriched from blood (not recorded which). These receptors originate from a woman under 40 who had recovered from COVID-19. The CDR3 runs from the conserved cysteine through the conserved F or W. The order of the fields is clone size, D gene, J gene, V gene, CDR3 DNA, CDR3 protein. A D gene is named only where the DNA matches it firmly. Only some rows state a clone size, as once, few, many or a class for expanded clones.

size: once
D: NA
J: TRBJ1-5
V: TRBV20-1
DNA: TGCAGTGCTAGTTTGCAGGGCAGGGGCAATCAGCCCCAGCATTTT
CDR3: CSASLQGRGNQPQHF

size: NA
D: TRBD1
J: TRBJ2-7
V: TRBV7-6
DNA: TGTGCCAGCAGCGGACAGGAGACCTACGAGCAGTACTTC
CDR3: CASSGQETYEQYF

size: once
D: TRBD1
J: TRBJ2-2
V: TRBV7-9
DNA: TGTGCCAGCAGCGGCGAACAGGGGAATCGGGCCGGGGAGCTGTTTTTT
CDR3: CASSGEQGNRAGELFF

size: NA
D: NA
J: TRBJ1-2
V: TRBV18
DNA: TGTGCCAGCTCACCGAGGATTGAATCCACGAACTATGGCTACACCTTC
CDR3: CASSPRIESTNYGYTF

size: few
D: NA
J: TRBJ1-2
V: TRBV2
DNA: TGTGCCACCACTAATGAAAGGATTGGAGGCTACACCTTC
CDR3: CATTNERIGGYTF

size: NA
D: TRBD1
J: TRBJ2-7
V: TRBV11-2
DNA: TGTGCCAGCAGCAAGCGACAGGGATGGTACGAGCAGTACTTC
CDR3: CASSKRQGWYEQYF

size: NA
D: NA
J: TRBJ1-2
V: TRBV15
DNA: TGTGCCACCAGCAGAGATGCGGTGTACAAAGACTATGGCTACACCTTC
CDR3: CATSRDAVYKDYGYTF

size: many
D: NA
J: TRBJ2-2
V: TRBV19
DNA: TGTGCCAGTAGTATAGGACTTCAGGGCTTCGCCGGGGAGCTGTTTTTT
CDR3: CASSIGLQGFAGELFF

size: NA
D: TRBD2
J: TRBJ2-7
V: TRBV28
DNA: TGTGCCAGCACCATCCCCGGGGGGGAGCAGTACTTC
CDR3: CASTIPGGEQYF

size: NA
D: TRBD2
J: TRBJ2-2
V: TRBV28
DNA: TGTGCCAGCAGCCGCCCCGGGACTAGGCGGACCGGGGAGCTGTTTTTT
CDR3: CASSRPGTRRTGELFF

size: NA
D: NA
J: TRBJ2-3
V: TRBV29-1
DNA: TGCAGCGTTGACCGCGGATTTGGACTCGCGGATACGCAGTATTTT
CDR3: CSVDRGFGLADTQYF